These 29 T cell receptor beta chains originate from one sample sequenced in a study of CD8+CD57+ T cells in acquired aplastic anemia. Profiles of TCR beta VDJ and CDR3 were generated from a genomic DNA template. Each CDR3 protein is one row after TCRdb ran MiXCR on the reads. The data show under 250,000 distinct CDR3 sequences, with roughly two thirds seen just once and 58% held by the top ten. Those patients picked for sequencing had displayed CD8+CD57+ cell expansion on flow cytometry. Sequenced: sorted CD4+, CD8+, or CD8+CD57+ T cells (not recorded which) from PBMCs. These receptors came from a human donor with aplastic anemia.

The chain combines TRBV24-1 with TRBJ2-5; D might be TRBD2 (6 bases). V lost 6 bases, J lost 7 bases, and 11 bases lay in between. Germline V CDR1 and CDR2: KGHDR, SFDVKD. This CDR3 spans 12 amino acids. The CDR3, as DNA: TGTGCCACCAGTTCAGCGGGTCGGACCCAGTACTTC. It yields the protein CATSSAGRTQYF.

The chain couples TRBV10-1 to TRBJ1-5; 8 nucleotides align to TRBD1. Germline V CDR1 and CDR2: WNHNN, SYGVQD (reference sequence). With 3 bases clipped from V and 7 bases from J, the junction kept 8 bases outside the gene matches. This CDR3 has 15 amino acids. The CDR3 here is CASSEDRGWEQPQHF. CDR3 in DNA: TGCGCCAGCAGTGAAGACAGGGGTTGGGAGCAGCCCCAGCATTTT.

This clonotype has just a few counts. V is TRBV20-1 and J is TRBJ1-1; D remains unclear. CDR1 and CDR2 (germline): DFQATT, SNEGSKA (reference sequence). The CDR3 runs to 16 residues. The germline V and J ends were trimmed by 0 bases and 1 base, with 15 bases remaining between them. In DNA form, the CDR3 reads TGCAGTGCTAGAGATACGTGGGAATGGAAGAACACTGAAGCTTTCTTT. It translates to CSARDTWEWKNTEAFF.

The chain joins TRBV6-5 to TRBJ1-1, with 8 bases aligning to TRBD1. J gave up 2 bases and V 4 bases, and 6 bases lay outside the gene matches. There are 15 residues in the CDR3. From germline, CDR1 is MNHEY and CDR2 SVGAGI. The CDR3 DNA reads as TGTGCCAGCAGTTTCCTACAGGGGGGAAACACTGAAGCTTTCTTT. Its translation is CASSFLQGGNTEAFF.

CDR3 nucleotide sequence: TGTGCCATCAGTGAGTCGCAAAAAGAGACCCAGTACTTC. Translating it yields CAISESQKETQYF. The chain links TRBV10-3 to TRBJ2-5; unclear D gene. V was shortened by 0 bases and J by 3 bases, with 5 bases between the two germline ends. The germline gives CDR1 ENHRY, CDR2 SYGVKD. CDR3 length: 13 amino acids.

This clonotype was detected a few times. Written as DNA, the CDR3 is TGTGCCACCAGCAGCTTACTGACAGGCACAGATACGCAGTATTTT. It encodes CATSSLLTGTDTQYF. The rearrangement uses TRBV15 and TRBJ2-3; maybe TRBD1 (5 bases). This CDR3 spans 15 amino acids. The germline V gene has CDR1 LNHNV and CDR2 YYDKDF (reference sequence). V lost 3 bases and J lost 1, with 11 bases in between.

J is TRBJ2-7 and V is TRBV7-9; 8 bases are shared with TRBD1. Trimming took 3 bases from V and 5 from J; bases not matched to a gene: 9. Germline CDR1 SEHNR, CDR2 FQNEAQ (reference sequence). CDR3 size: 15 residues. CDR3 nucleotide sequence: TGTGCCAGCAGCTTCGCTAGGACAGGGCGTAACGAGCAGTACTTC. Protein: CASSFARTGRNEQYF.

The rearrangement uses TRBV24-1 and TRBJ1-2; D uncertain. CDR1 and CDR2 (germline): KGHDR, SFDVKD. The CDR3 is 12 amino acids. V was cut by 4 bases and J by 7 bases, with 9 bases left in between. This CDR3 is CATSDSGVGYTF. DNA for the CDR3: TGTGCCACCAGTGACAGCGGGGTTGGCTACACCTTC.

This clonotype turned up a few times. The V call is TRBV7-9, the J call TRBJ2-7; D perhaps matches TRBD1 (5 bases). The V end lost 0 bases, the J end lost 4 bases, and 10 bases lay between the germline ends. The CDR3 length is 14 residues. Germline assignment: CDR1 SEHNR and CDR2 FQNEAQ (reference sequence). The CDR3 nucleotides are TGTGCCAGCAGCTTAGCTGGGGCACTGTACGAGCAGTACTTC. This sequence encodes CASSLAGALYEQYF.

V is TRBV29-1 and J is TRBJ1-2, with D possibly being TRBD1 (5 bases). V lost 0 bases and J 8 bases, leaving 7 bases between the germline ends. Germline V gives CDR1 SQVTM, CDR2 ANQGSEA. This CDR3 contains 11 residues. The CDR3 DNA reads TGCAGCGTTGAAGATCGGGGCGGCTACACCTTC. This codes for CSVEDRGGYTF. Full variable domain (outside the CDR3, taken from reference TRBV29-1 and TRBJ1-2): SAVISQKPSRDICQRGTSLTIQCQVDSQVTMMFWYRQQPGQSLTLIATANQGSEATYESGFVIDKFPISRPNLTFSTLTVSNMSPEDSSIYLCSVEDRGGYTFGSGTRLTVV.

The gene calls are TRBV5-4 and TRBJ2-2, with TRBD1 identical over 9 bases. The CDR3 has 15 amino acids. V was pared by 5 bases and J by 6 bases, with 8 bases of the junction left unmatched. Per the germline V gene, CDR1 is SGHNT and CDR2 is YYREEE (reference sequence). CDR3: CASRVSGTGPGELFF. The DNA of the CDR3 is TGTGCCAGCAGAGTCTCCGGGACAGGGCCCGGGGAGCTGTTTTTT.

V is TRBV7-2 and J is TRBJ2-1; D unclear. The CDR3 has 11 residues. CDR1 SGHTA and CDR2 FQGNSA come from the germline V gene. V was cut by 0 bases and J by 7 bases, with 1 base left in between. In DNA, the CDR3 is TGTGCCAGCAGCTTAGCGAATGAGCAGTTCTTC. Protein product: CASSLANEQFF.

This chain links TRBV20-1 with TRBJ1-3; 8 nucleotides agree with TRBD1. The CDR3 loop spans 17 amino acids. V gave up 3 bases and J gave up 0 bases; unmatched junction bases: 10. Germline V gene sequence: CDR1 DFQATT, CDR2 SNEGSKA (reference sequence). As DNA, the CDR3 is TGCAGTGCTAGGGGACAGGAACTCCTAAGCTCTGGAAACACCATATATTTT. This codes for CSARGQELLSSGNTIYF.

As DNA, the CDR3 is TGTGCCAGCAGCCACGGGACTAGCGGGGTAAGCACAGATACGCAGTATTTT. Residues: CASSHGTSGVSTDTQYF. The genes are TRBV5-6 and TRBJ2-3, with 13 nucleotides matching TRBD2. J lost 0 bases, V lost 4 bases, and 5 bases had no gene match. The CDR3 is made up of 17 amino acids. Germline CDR1 and CDR2: SGHDT and YYEEEE.

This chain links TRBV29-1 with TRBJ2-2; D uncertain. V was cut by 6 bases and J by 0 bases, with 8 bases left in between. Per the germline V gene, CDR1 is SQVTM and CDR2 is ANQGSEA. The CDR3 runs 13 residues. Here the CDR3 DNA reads TGCAGCGTATCCAGAACGAACACCGGGGAGCTGTTTTTT. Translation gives CSVSRTNTGELFF.

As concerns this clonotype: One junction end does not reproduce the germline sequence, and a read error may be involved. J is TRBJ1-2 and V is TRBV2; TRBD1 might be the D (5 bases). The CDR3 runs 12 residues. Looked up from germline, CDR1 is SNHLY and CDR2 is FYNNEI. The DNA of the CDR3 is TGTGCCGGGGGGGGACTCAACTTTGGCTACACCTTC. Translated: CAGGGLNFGYTF.

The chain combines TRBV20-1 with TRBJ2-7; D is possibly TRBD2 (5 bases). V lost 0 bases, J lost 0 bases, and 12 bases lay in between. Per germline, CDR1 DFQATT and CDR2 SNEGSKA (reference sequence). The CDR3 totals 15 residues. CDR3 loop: CSARERTPGSYEQYF. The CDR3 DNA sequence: TGCAGTGCTAGAGAGCGGACTCCTGGCTCCTACGAGCAGTACTTC.

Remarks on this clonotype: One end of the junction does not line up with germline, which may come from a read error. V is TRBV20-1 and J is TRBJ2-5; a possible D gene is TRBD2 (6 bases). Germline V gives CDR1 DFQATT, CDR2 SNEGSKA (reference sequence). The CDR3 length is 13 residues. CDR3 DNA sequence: TGCAGTGCTAGGGCAGGGACTGGGGGGACCCTGTACTTC. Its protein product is CSARAGTGGTLYF.

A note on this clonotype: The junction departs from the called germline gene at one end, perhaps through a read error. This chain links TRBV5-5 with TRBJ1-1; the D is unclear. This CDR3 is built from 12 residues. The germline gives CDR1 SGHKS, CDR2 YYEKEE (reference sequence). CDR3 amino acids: CASSLSTTEAFF. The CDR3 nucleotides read TGCGCCAGCAGCTTGTCGACCACTGAAGCTTTCTTT.

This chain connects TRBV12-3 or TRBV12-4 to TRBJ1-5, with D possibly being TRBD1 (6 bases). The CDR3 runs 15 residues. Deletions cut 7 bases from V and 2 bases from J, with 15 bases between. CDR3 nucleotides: TGTGCCAGCATCCCGTCGGGGGGCCGCAATCAGCCCCAGCATTTT. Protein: CASIPSGGRNQPQHF.

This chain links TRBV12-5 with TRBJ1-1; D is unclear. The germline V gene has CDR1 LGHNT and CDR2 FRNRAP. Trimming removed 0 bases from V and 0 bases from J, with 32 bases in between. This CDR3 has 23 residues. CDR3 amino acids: CASGLVRPWVHFAGGPLNTEAFF. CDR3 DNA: TGTGCTAGTGGTTTGGTACGACCCTGGGTTCACTTCGCCGGCGGGCCCTTGAACACTGAAGCTTTCTTT.

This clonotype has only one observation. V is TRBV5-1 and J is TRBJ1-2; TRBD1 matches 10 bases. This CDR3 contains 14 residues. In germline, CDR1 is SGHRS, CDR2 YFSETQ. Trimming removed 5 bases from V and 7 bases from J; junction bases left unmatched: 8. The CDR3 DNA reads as TGCGCCAGCAGTGCCGACAGGGGGCATAGTGGCTACACCTTC. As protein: CASSADRGHSGYTF.

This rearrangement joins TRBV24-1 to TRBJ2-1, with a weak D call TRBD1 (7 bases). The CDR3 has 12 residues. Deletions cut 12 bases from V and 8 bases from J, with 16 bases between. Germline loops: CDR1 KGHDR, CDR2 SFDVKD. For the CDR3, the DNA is TGTGCCGCGGGACAGTCGATCTATGAGCAGTTCTTC. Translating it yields CAAGQSIYEQFF.

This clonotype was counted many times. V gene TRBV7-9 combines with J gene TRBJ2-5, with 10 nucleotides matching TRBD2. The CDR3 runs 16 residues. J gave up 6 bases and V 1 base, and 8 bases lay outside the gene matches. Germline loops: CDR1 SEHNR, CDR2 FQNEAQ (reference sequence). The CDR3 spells CASSLVAKRGGKTQYF. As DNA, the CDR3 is TGTGCCAGCAGCTTAGTTGCCAAGCGGGGGGGCAAGACCCAGTACTTC.

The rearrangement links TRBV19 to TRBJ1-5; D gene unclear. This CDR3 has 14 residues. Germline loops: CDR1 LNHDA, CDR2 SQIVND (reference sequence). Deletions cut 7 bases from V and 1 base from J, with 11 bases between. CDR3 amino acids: CASMDLWSNQPQHF. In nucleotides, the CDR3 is TGTGCCAGTATGGACTTGTGGAGCAATCAGCCCCAGCATTTT.

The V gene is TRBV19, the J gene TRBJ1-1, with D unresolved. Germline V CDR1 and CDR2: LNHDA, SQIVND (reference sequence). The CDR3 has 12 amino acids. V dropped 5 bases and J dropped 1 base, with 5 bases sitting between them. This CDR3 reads CASSYSNTEAFF. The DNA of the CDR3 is TGTGCCAGTAGTTATTCGAACACTGAAGCTTTCTTT. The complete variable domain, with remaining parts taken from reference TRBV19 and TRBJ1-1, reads DGGITQSPKYLFRKEGQNVTLSCEQNLNHDAMYWYRQDPGQGLRLIYYSQIVNDFQKGDIAEGYSVSREKKESFPLTVTSAQKNPTAFYLCASSYSNTEAFFGQGTRLTVV.

Here the CDR3 DNA reads TGCAGTGCTAGATCTAGCGGGGGTAGCTCCTACAATGAGCAGTTCTTC. Amino acid sequence: CSARSSGGSSYNEQFF. The chain couples TRBV20-1 to TRBJ2-1; 10 bases are a match to TRBD2. V shed 2 bases, J shed 0 bases, and the junction held 4 bases outside the gene matches. The CDR3 sequence is 16 residues long. The germline V gene has CDR1 DFQATT and CDR2 SNEGSKA (reference sequence).

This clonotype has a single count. CDR3: CASSIPRSPLHF. DNA of the CDR3: TGTGCCAGTAGTATACCTCGTTCACCCCTCCACTTT. The chain uses TRBV19 and TRBJ1-6; D call uncertain. Germline V gene sequence: CDR1 LNHDA, CDR2 SQIVND (reference sequence). The V gene lost 2 bases and the J gene lost 9 bases, with 5 bases spanning the gap. This CDR3 contains 12 residues.

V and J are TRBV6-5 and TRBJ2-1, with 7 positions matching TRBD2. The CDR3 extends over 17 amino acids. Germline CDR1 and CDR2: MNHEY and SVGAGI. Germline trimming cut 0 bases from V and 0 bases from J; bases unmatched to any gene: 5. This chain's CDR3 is CASSYSNLAASYNEQFF. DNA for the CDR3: TGTGCCAGCAGTTACTCGAATCTAGCGGCCTCCTACAATGAGCAGTTCTTC.